The next 8 T cell receptor beta chains were all read from a single sample in a study of shared T cell receptors in the human thymus. Measured with immunoSEQ multiplex PCR; TCRdb has only the in-frame clones, and not every one. The sample consists of over 350,000 clones, roughly 94% of them appearing once. The sample was thymocytes. The source is a human donor.

The V call is TRBV14, the J call TRBJ2-1; 7 bases fit TRBD2. The CDR3 covers 16 residues. The germline CDR1 and CDR2 sequences are SGHDN and FVKESK. J gave up 2 bases and V 3 bases, and 7 bases lay outside the gene matches. The CDR3 nucleotides read TGTGCCAGCAGCCACTGGGAGGGAGGGCCCTACAATGAGCAGTTCTTC. This encodes CASSHWEGGPYNEQFF.

The rearrangement links TRBV11-1 to TRBJ2-1; TRBD2 agrees at 14 bases. Germline trimming cut 1 base from V and 1 base from J; bases unmatched to any gene: 6. The CDR3 totals 19 residues. Germline V gene lookup returns CDR1 SGHAT and CDR2 FQDESV (reference sequence). CDR3 sequence: CASSLGLAGGPLSYNEQFF. The CDR3 DNA sequence: TGTGCCAGCAGCTTAGGACTAGCGGGAGGGCCGCTTTCCTACAATGAGCAGTTCTTC.

The V call is TRBV11-2, the J call TRBJ1-4; no clear D. The V gene lost 0 bases and the J gene lost 0 bases, with 8 bases spanning the gap. The V gene's germline CDR1 is SGHAT and CDR2 FQNNGV. The CDR3 covers 16 residues. The CDR3 spells CASSLEPGATNEKLFF. CDR3 nucleotide sequence: TGTGCCAGCAGCTTAGAACCGGGAGCAACTAATGAAAAACTGTTTTTT.

This clone was observed once. The V call is TRBV2, the J call TRBJ1-1; D is uncertain. The CDR3 is 14 amino acids. Trimming pared 6 bases from V and 0 bases from J, leaving 11 bases between. The germline V gene has CDR1 SNHLY and CDR2 FYNNEI. The CDR3 coding sequence is TGTGCCAGCAGCGACCTAAGGATGAACACTGAAGCTTTCTTT. Its translation is CASSDLRMNTEAFF.

The V call is TRBV5-1, the J call TRBJ2-1, with D tentatively TRBD1 (6 bases). Germline V gene lookup returns CDR1 SGHRS and CDR2 YFSETQ. This CDR3 is 15 amino acids long. V was cut by 8 bases and J by 1 base, with 16 bases left in between. For the CDR3, the DNA is TGCGCCAGTAGGGGGAGTGGTCTTTCCTACAATGAGCAGTTCTTC. It encodes CASRGSGLSYNEQFF.

V and J are TRBV7-9 and TRBJ2-5; 7 bases agree with TRBD1. The CDR3 spans 16 residues. Germline loops: CDR1 SEHNR, CDR2 FQNEAQ (reference sequence). J lost 2 bases, V lost 5 bases, and 11 bases had no gene match. The DNA of the CDR3 is TGTGCCAGCAGCCAACTTACGGGACAGAGTCAAGAGACCCAGTACTTC. Protein: CASSQLTGQSQETQYF.

This clone came up once. This chain links TRBV19 with TRBJ2-1; D not certain. The germline gives CDR1 LNHDA, CDR2 SQIVND (reference sequence). This CDR3 has 14 residues. Trimming removed 5 bases from V and 5 bases from J, with 13 bases in between. The CDR3 coding sequence is TGTGCCAGTAGTGTAGGTAGGGAAAACAATGAGCAGTTCTTC. It translates to CASSVGRENNEQFF.

The chain recombines TRBV19 with TRBJ2-1, with 7 positions matching TRBD1. The CDR3 totals 14 residues. Losses at the gene ends were 2 bases for V and 6 bases for J; bases not matched to a gene: 4. Germline V gene sequence: CDR1 LNHDA, CDR2 SQIVND (reference sequence). Here the CDR3 DNA reads TGTGCCAGTAGTATACTGGACAGGTTCAATGAGCAGTTCTTC. Amino acids: CASSILDRFNEQFF.